The rows below give T cell receptor beta chains drawn from one sample of a study of blood T cell repertoires in COVID-19. Some clones are missing from TCRdb's copy, which holds only in-frame ones; the method was immunoSEQ multiplex PCR. Among 200,000 to 300,000 clones listed, roughly 80% were seen once. The sample taken for sequencing was peripheral blood. Receptor source: an older woman with active or convalescent COVID-19. The conserved cysteine and the conserved F or W are not part of the CDR3 here. The D gene is left open where the match is weak. For some rows the clone size is stated as once, few or many, or as a class when expanded; others skip it.

j_call | v_call | clone_size | d_call | cdr3_aa
TRBJ2-5 | TRBV7-9 | NA | TRBD2 | ASSLSGRGKTQY
TRBJ1-1 | TRBV10-3 | NA | TRBD1 | AISGTGTMNTEAF
TRBJ1-6 | TRBV2 | NA | TRBD1 | ASSPGQGDNSPLH
TRBJ2-5 | TRBV5-1 | NA | TRBD1 | ASGPGQVQETQY
TRBJ2-5 | TRBV18 | once | TRBD2 | ASSPSGRKETQY
TRBJ2-1 | TRBV15 | NA | NA | ATSRDLAGRAV
TRBJ1-2 | TRBV6-5 | NA | NA | ASGDSGIGFGYT
TRBJ2-5 | TRBV9 | NA | NA | ASSSAFVGTQY
TRBJ2-7 | TRBV7-8 | NA | TRBD2 | ASSLQTSGQSYEQY
TRBJ1-3 | TRBV2 | NA | NA | ASSVRRAASGGNTIY
TRBJ2-4 | TRBV30 | NA | NA | AWSRLNGAKNIQY
TRBJ2-1 | TRBV12-5 | NA | TRBD2 | ASGWSNGGGQPHEQF
TRBJ1-1 | TRBV5-1 | NA | NA | ASSLETGNTEAF
TRBJ1-6 | TRBV6-5 | once | TRBD1 | ASRDSYSPLH
TRBJ1-1 | TRBV11-3 | NA | TRBD1 | ASSPSGTGAVNTEAF
TRBJ2-1 | TRBV7-3 | NA | TRBD1 | ASSSTGDYNEQF
TRBJ2-7 | TRBV5-1 | NA | TRBD2 | ASSLAYAGGKYEQY
TRBJ2-1 | TRBV18 | few | TRBD1 | ASSPPTGETYNEQF
TRBJ2-2 | TRBV7-8 | NA | NA | ASSRGGANTGELF
TRBJ2-1 | TRBV27 | NA | NA | ASSLSGGHSYNEQF
TRBJ2-3 | TRBV4-1 | NA | TRBD2 | ASSQESRAGVDTQY
TRBJ2-1 | TRBV4-2 | NA | TRBD1 | ASSQELGQGNEQF
TRBJ2-3 | TRBV5-1 | NA | NA | ASRPQGSTDTQY
TRBJ1-1 | TRBV11-2 | NA | NA | ASSLDRRVGAF
TRBJ2-3 | TRBV5-4 | NA | NA | ASSPGTTTDTQY
TRBJ2-2 | TRBV7-9 | NA | NA | ASSLQGGFAGELF
TRBJ2-3 | TRBV9 | NA | TRBD2 | ASSAQTSPDTQY
TRBJ2-1 | TRBV7-8 | NA | NA | ASSGTTSNEQF
TRBJ2-1 | TRBV19 | NA | TRBD2 | ASSRAGGSYNEQF
TRBJ1-5 | TRBV2 | NA | NA | ASSSTGFDQPQH
TRBJ2-5 | TRBV28 | NA | NA | ASSLGLLETQY
TRBJ1-6 | TRBV6-5 | NA | TRBD1 | ASRRQGNNSPLH
TRBJ1-2 | TRBV28 | NA | NA | ASSLETGVGGYT
TRBJ2-5 | TRBV5-1 | NA | TRBD2 | ASSLVPAGDQETQY
TRBJ2-5 | TRBV11-2 | NA | NA | ASSSQRETQY
TRBJ2-5 | TRBV9 | NA | NA | ASSATDSQETQY
TRBJ1-5 | TRBV28 | NA | TRBD1 | ASSPSGQGSNQPQH
TRBJ1-1 | TRBV7-8 | NA | TRBD1 | ASSLALAGTGGLNTEAF
TRBJ1-2 | TRBV28 | NA | NA | ASSYLLGYT
TRBJ2-3 | TRBV5-1 | NA | NA | ASSPQGDTQY
TRBJ1-3 | TRBV7-9 | NA | NA | ASSLGASGNTIY
TRBJ2-3 | TRBV5-1 | NA | TRBD2 | ASSLDPGTSGQGRQY
TRBJ1-5 | TRBV6-6 | NA | NA | ASSYPNSNQPQH
TRBJ2-5 | TRBV28 | NA | TRBD2 | ASRKAGESETQY
TRBJ1-6 | TRBV15 | few | NA | ATSREGRGESPLH
TRBJ1-1 | TRBV9 | NA | NA | ASSFGTLPDGTEAF
TRBJ2-2 | TRBV10-3 | NA | TRBD2 | AISDSDLSRALAGLSGELF